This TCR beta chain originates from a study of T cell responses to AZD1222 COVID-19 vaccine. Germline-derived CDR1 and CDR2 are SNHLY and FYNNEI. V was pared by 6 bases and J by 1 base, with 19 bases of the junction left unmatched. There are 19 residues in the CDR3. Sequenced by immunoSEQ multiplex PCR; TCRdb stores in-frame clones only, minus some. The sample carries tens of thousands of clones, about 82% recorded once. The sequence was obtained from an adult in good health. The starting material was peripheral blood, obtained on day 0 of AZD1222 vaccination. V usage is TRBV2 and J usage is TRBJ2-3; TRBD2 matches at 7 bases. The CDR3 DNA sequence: TGTGCCAGCAGACTCAGGGCTAGCGGAGGCTTCAGCGGCACAGATACGCAGTATTTT. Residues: CASRLRASGGFSGTDTQYF.